The clone carrying this T cell receptor beta chain was seen a few times. Its antigen is not known. This specimen belongs to a study of beta chain features in type 1 diabetes. Study-wide points: Patients' naive, central memory and regulatory TCRB repertoires appeared more alike than those of healthy donors. For Type 1 diabetes patients, all four CD4+ subsets carried TCRB CDR3s that were moderately but significantly shorter. Patients with type 1 diabetes carried fewer insertions and had more deletions at their VDJ junctions.

This CDR3 contains 13 residues. Germline values: CDR1 LGHNA, CDR2 YNFKEQ. V was clipped by 2 bases and J by 9 bases, with 13 bases between them. Sequencing targeted expressed TCRB transcripts, as all isolated RNA had been reverse transcribed. Produced via immunoSEQ multiplex PCR; TCRdb's table is partial and in-frame only. Among approximately 600,000 clones listed, around an eighth were seen once. The source is a man aged 30-40 years with type 1 diabetes. The chain recombines TRBV4-2 with TRBJ1-2; D is uncertain. The sample comprised naive CD4+ T cells from blood. The CDR3 DNA is TGTGCCAGCAGCCAAAGGGCACCCCGGAGCTACACCTTC. Amino acids: CASSQRAPRSYTF.